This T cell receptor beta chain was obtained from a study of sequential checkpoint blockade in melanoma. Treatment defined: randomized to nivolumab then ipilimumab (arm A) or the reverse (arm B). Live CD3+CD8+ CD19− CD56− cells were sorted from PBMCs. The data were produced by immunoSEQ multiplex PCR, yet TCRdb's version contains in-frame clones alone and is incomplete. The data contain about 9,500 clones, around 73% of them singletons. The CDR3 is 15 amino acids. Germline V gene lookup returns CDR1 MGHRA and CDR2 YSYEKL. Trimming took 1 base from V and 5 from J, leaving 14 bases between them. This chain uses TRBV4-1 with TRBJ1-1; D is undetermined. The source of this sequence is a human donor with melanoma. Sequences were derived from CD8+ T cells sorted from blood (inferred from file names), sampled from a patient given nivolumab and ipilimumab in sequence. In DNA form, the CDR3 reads TGCGCCAGCAGCCAAGTCCCAGGTGCCGGAACTGAAGCTTTCTTT. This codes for CASSQVPGAGTEAFF.